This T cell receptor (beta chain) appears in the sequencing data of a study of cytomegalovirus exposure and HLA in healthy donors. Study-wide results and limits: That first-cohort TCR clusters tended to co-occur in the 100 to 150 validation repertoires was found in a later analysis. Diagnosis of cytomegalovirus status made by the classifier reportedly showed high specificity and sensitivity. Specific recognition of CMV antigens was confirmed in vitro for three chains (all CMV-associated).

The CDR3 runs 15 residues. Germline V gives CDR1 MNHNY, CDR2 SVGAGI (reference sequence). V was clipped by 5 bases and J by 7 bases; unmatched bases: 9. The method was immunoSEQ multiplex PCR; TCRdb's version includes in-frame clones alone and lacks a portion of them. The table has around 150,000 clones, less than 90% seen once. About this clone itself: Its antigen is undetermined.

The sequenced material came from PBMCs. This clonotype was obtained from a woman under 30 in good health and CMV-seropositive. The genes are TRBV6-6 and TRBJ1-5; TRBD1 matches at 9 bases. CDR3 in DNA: TGTGCCAGCAGTGGTACCGGGACAGGGATCCAGCCCCAGCATTTT. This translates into CASSGTGTGIQPQHF.